Below are 3 T cell receptor beta chains sequenced from a single sample in a study of blood T cells in healthy people across ages. A second PCR, run for roughly 7 to 11 cycles, used a sample-barcoded 5' primer plus a J-beta primer mix. A single record per CDR3 protein comes from TCRdb applying MiXCR to the 5' RACE reads. The sample holds 1,300,000 or so distinct CDR3 sequences, approximately 63% seen once. Input material: blood. The receptors here all came from a man aged 18-30 years in good health.

The rearrangement joins TRBV5-1 to TRBJ2-3, with a weak D call TRBD2 (6 bases). The CDR3 has 16 residues. The ends were cut back, 4 bases at V and 1 base at J, with 16 bases in the middle. Germline V gives CDR1 SGHRS, CDR2 YFSETQ. In DNA, the CDR3 is TGCGCCAGCAGCCCCGGGGGACTGATCGGCACAGATACGCAGTATTTT. Protein product: CASSPGGLIGTDTQYF.

The CDR3 bases are TGCAGTGCCCAAGACGCCTCTAGTTACGAGCAGTACTTC. As protein: CSAQDASSYEQYF. J is TRBJ2-7 and V is TRBV20-1, with D unresolved. In germline, CDR1 is DFQATT, CDR2 SNEGSKA (reference sequence). This CDR3 region has 13 residues. V lost 6 bases to trimming and J lost 4 bases, with 16 bases between them.

This chain connects TRBV13 to TRBJ2-6, with 7 bases lining up with TRBD1. Germline CDR1 reads PRHDT; CDR2 reads FYEKMQ (reference sequence). This CDR3 region has 13 residues. V shed 5 bases, J shed 8 bases, and the junction held 3 bases outside the gene matches. The CDR3 spells CASSQQGSNVLTF. The CDR3 nucleotides are TGTGCCAGCAGCCAACAGGGGTCCAACGTCCTGACTTTC.